This T cell receptor beta chain was captured by sequencing in a study of graft-versus-host responses after intestinal transplantation. About the study: Transplant recipients had multivisceral, liver-intestinal, or isolated intestinal grafts. After anti-thymocyte globulin induction, recipients took tacrolimus and steroids for three to four years. Overall study findings and caveats: Graft-donor T cell macrochimerism in patients accompanied high graft-versus-host to host-versus-graft clonal ratios in allografts. Some GvH clones appeared in ileal mucosa or blood before recipient bone marrow.

Clones were read by immunoSEQ multiplex PCR, and TCRdb kept only the in-frame ones, dropping some. The data contain about 100,000 clones, approximately 86% of them singletons. Notes on this clone: Its antigen is as yet unknown.

The receptor was isolated from a human donor who was the organ donor for an intestinal transplant. Sequenced here: unstimulated CD4+ T cells sorted from spleen or lymph node cells, sampled before transplant.

Here the CDR3 reads CASSYSYSNQPQHF. The CDR3 DNA reads TGTGCCAGCAGTTACAGTTATAGCAATCAGCCCCAGCATTTT. This chain links TRBV6-6 with TRBJ1-5; D not resolved. The CDR3 extends over 14 amino acids. V was pared by 2 bases and J by 0 bases, with 5 bases between. The V gene's germline CDR1 is MNHNY and CDR2 SVGAGI (reference sequence).